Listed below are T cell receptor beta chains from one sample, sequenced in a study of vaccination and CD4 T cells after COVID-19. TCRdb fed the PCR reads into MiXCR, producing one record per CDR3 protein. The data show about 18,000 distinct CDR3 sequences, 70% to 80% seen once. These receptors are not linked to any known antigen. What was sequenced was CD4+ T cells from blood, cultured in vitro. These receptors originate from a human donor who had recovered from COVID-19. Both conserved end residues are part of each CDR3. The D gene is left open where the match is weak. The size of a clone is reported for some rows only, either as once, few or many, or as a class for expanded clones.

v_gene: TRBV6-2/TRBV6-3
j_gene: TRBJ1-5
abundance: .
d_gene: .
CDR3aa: CASNGKGEKNQPQHF
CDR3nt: TGTGCCAGCAATGGCAAGGGGGAAAAAAATCAGCCCCAGCATTTT

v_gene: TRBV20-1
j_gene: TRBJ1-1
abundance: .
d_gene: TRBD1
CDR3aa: CSAPWTGRNTEAFF
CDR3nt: TGCAGTGCTCCTTGGACAGGGCGAAACACTGAAGCTTTCTTT

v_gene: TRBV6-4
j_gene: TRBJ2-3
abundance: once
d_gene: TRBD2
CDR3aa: CASSDVAGATDTQYF
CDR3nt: TGTGCCAGCAGTGACGTTGCGGGAGCCACAGATACGCAGTATTTT

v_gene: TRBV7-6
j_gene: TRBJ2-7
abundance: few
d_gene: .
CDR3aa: CASSLFSGVVSYEQYF
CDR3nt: TGTGCCAGCAGCTTATTTTCAGGGGTCGTTTCCTACGAGCAGTACTTC

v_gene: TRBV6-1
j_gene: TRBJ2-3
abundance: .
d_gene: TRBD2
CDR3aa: CASSDASGYTDTQYF
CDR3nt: TGTGCCAGCAGTGACGCTAGCGGGTACACAGATACGCAGTATTTT

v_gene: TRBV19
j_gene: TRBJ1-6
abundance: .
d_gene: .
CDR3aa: CASSRGREDSPLHF
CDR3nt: TGTGCCAGTAGTCGAGGCAGGGAGGATTCACCCCTCCACTTT

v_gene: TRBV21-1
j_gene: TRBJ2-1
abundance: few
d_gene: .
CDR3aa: CASSKTAGGPYDEQFF
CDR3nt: TGTGCCAGCAGCAAGACCGCGGGAGGGCCGTATGATGAGCAGTTCTTC

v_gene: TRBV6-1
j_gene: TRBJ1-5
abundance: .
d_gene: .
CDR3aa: CASSEEGGGINQPQHF
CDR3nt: TGTGCCAGCAGTGAAGAGGGGGGGGGGATCAATCAGCCCCAGCATTTT

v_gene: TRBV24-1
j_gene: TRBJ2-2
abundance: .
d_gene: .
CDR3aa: CATSEHRARNTGELFF
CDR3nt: TGTGCCACCAGTGAGCACAGGGCGAGGAACACCGGGGAGCTGTTTTTT

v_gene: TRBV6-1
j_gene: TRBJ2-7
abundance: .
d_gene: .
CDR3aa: CASSADYYYEQYF
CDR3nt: TGTGCCAGCAGTGCCGACTATTACTACGAGCAGTACTTC

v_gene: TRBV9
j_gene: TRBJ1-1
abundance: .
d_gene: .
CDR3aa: CASSAPTGTTNTEAFF
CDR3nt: TGTGCCAGCAGCGCCCCCACCGGGACAACCAACACTGAAGCTTTCTTT

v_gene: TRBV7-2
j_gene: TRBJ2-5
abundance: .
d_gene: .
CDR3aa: CASSLGRRQWTQYF
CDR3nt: TGTGCCAGCAGCTTAGGTCGGAGGCAGTGGACCCAGTACTTC

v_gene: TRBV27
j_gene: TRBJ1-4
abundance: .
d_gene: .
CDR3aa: CASSRMGADREKLFF
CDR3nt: TGTGCCAGCAGCCGAATGGGGGCCGATCGGGAAAAACTGTTTTTT

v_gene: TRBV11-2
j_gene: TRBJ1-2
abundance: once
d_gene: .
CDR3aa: CASSFRGAFYGYTF
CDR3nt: TGTGCCAGCAGCTTCCGTGGAGCCTTCTATGGCTACACCTTC

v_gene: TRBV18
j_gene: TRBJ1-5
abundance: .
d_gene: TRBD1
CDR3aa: CASSSDRGQPQHF
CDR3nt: TGTGCCAGCTCATCAGACAGGGGCCAGCCCCAGCATTTT

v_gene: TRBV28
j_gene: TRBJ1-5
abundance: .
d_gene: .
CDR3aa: CASIFGGGGPQHF
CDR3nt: TGTGCCAGCATCTTTGGAGGGGGTGGGCCCCAGCATTTT

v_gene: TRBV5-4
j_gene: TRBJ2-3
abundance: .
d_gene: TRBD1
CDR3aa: CASSKAGQGGTDTQYF
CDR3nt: TGTGCCAGCAGTAAAGCGGGACAGGGGGGAACAGATACGCAGTATTTT

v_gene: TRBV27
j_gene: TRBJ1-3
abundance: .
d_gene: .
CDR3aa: CASRADGYSGNTIYF
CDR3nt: TGTGCCAGCAGGGCGGACGGATACTCTGGAAACACCATATATTTT

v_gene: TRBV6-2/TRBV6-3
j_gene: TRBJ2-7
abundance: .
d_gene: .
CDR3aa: CASTRSGVTYEQYF
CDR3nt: TGTGCCAGCACTAGGTCAGGAGTTACCTACGAGCAGTACTTC

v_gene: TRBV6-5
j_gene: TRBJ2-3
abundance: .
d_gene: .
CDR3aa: CASSYSIFSSAKRDTQYF
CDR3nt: TGTGCCAGCAGTTACTCGATATTTTCTAGCGCAAAGAGAGATACGCAGTATTTT

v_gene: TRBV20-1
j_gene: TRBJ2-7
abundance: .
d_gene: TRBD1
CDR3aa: CSARTGGHEQYF
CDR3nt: TGCAGTGCTAGGACAGGGGGCCACGAGCAGTACTTC

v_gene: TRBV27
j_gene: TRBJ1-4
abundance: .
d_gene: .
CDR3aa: CASSFQGAGEKLFF
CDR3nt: TGTGCCAGCAGTTTCCAAGGGGCGGGTGAAAAACTGTTTTTT

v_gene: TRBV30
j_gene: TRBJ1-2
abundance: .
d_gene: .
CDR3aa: CAWRMNRVGNYGYTF
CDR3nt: TGTGCCTGGAGGATGAACAGGGTTGGTAACTATGGCTACACCTTC

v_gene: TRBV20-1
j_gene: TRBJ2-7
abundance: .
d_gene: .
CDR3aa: CSAPGTRREGEQYF
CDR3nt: TGCAGTGCCCCCGGGACAAGGCGCGAAGGCGAGCAGTACTTC

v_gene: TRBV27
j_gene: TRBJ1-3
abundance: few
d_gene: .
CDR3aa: CASSAGYGGNTIYF
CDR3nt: TGTGCCAGCAGTGCAGGGTACGGTGGAAACACCATATATTTT

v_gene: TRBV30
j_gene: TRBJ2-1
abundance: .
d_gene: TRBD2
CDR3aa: CAWSTTSFYNEQFF
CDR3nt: TGTGCCTGGAGTACGACTAGCTTCTACAATGAGCAGTTCTTC

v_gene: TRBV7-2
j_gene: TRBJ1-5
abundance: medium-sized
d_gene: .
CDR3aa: CASSSQGSYQPQHF
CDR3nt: TGTGCCAGCAGCTCCCAGGGGAGTTATCAGCCCCAGCATTTT

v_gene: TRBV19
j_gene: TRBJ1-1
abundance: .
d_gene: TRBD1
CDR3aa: CASSPIRGLNTEAFF
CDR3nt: TGTGCCAGTAGTCCAATCAGGGGGCTGAACACTGAAGCTTTCTTT

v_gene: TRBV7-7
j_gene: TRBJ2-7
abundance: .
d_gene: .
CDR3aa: CASSLTDKYEQYF
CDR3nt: TGTGCCAGCAGCTTAACGGACAAGTACGAGCAGTACTTC

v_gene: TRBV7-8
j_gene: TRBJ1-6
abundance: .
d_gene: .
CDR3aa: CASSLVPLGTVDSPLHF
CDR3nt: TGTGCCAGCAGCTTAGTACCCCTAGGGACGGTAGATTCACCCCTCCACTTT

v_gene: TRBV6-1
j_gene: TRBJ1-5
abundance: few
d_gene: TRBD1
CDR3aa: CASTPDRGADQPQHF
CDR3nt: TGTGCCAGCACTCCGGACAGGGGGGCCGATCAGCCCCAGCATTTT

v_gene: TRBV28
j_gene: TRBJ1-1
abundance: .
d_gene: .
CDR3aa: CASRDANTEAFF
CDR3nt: TGTGCCAGCAGAGACGCTAACACTGAAGCTTTCTTT

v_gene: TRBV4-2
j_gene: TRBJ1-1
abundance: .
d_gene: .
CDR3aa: CASRLVGGNTEAFF
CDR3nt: TGTGCCAGCAGGCTAGTCGGGGGGAACACTGAAGCTTTCTTT

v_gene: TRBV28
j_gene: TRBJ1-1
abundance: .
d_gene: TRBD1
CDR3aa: CASSHLGQGAFF
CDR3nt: TGTGCCAGCAGTCACCTAGGACAGGGGGCTTTCTTT

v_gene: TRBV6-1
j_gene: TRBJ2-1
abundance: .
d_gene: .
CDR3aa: CASSVQGQGNEQFF
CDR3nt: TGTGCCAGCAGTGTGCAGGGGCAAGGCAATGAGCAGTTCTTC

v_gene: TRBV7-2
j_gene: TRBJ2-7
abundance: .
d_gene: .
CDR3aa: CASSRLQRYEQYF
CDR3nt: TGTGCCAGCAGCCGATTACAGCGATACGAGCAGTACTTC

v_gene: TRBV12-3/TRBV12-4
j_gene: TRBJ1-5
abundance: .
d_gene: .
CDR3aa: CASSLGRIRGNQPQHF
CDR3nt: TGTGCCAGCAGTTTGGGACGAATCAGGGGCAATCAGCCCCAGCATTTT

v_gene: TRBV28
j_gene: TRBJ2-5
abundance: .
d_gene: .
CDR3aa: CASSLGRRQETQYF
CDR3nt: TGTGCCAGCAGTTTAGGACGGAGGCAAGAGACCCAGTACTTC

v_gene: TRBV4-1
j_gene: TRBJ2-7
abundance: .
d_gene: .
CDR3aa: CASSQEVASYEQYF
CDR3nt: TGCGCCAGCAGCCAGGAGGTAGCTTCGTACGAGCAGTACTTC

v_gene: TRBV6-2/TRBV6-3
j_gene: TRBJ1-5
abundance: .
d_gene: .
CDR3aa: CASSYSRGNQPQHF
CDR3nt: TGTGCCAGCAGTTACTCGAGGGGCAATCAGCCCCAGCATTTT

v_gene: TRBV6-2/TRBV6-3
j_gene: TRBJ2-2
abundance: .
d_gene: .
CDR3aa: CASSHTQGGGTTGELFF
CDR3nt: TGTGCCAGCAGCCACACCCAAGGTGGAGGGACGACCGGGGAGCTGTTTTTT

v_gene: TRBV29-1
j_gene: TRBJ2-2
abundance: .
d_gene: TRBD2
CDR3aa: CSAERAGGAGELFF
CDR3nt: TGCAGCGCGGAGAGAGCGGGAGGGGCCGGGGAGCTGTTTTTT

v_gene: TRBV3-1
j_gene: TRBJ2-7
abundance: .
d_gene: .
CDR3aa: CASSQGNPSEQYF
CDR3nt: TGTGCCAGCAGCCAGGGGAACCCCTCCGAGCAGTACTTC

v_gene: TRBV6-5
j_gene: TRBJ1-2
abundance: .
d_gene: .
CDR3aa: CASSYTGPYGYTF
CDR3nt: TGTGCCAGCAGTTACACGGGACCCTATGGCTACACCTTC

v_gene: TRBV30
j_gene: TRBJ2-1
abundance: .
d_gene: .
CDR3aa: CAWSDYPSYGKHNEQFF
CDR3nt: TGTGCCTGGAGTGATTACCCTTCGTACGGTAAACACAATGAGCAGTTCTTC